A selection of T cell receptor beta chains follows, all from one sample in a study of blood T cell repertoires in COVID-19. TCRdb's table, derived via immunoSEQ multiplex PCR, lists solely in-frame clones and lacks some. The sample yields hundreds of thousands of clones, approximately 91% seen once. The sample was peripheral blood. The receptor source for this set is a man younger than 35 with active or convalescent COVID-19. Both conserved end residues are part of each CDR3. Each record gives: clone size, CDR3 length, V gene, D gene, J gene, CDR3 protein, CDR3 DNA. A D gene is named only where the DNA matches it firmly. Only some rows state a clone size, as once, few, many or a class for expanded clones.

NA	13	TRBV9	TRBD1	TRBJ1-2	CASSVTGDPGYTF	TGTGCCAGCAGCGTGACAGGGGACCCTGGCTACACCTTC
NA	17	TRBV21-1	NA	TRBJ2-4	CASPKWGQVLAKNIQYF	TGTGCCAGCCCCAAATGGGGACAGGTCTTAGCCAAAAACATTCAGTACTTC
NA	13	TRBV9	TRBD2	TRBJ2-1	CASSAGLGDEQFF	TGTGCCAGCAGCGCGGGACTAGGGGATGAGCAGTTCTTC
NA	15	TRBV19	NA	TRBJ2-4	CASSIDQGSENIQYF	TGTGCCAGTAGTATAGATCAGGGGTCGGAAAACATTCAGTACTTC
NA	16	TRBV6-4	TRBD2	TRBJ2-1	CASSDSASGGNNEQFF	TGTGCCAGCAGTGACTCAGCTAGCGGGGGGAACAATGAGCAGTTCTTC
NA	14	TRBV27	NA	TRBJ1-5	CASSLYSHNQPQHF	TGTGCCAGCAGTTTGTACAGCCACAATCAGCCCCAGCATTTT
NA	13	TRBV19	TRBD2	TRBJ2-1	CASRLAGNNEQFF	TGTGCCAGTAGGTTAGCGGGGAACAATGAGCAGTTCTTC
NA	13	TRBV5-1	TRBD2	TRBJ2-5	CASSLRGGETQYF	TGCGCCAGCAGCTTGCGGGGGGGAGAGACCCAGTACTTC
NA	15	TRBV7-8	TRBD1	TRBJ2-3	CASSLTGGLTDTQYF	TGTGCCAGCAGCTTAACAGGGGGGTTGACGGATACGCAGTATTTT
NA	15	TRBV7-2	NA	TRBJ1-4	CASSPAAGVTEKLFF	TGTGCCAGCAGTCCAGCAGCAGGGGTCACGGAAAAACTGTTTTTT
NA	13	TRBV20-1	TRBD1	TRBJ1-1	CSASGGQGGEAFF	TGCAGTGCTAGTGGAGGACAGGGAGGTGAAGCTTTCTTT
NA	17	TRBV19	TRBD1	TRBJ2-3	CASSMAGTGVGTDTQYF	TGTGCCAGTAGTATGGCCGGGACAGGGGTGGGAACAGATACGCAGTATTTT
NA	16	TRBV6-2/TRBV6-3	NA	TRBJ2-7	CASSLGGAGSSYEQYF	TGTGCCAGCAGCCTGGGGGGGGCAGGGAGCTCCTACGAGCAGTACTTC
NA	18	TRBV29-1	NA	TRBJ2-5	CSVEDGGALDAYTETQYF	TGCAGCGTTGAAGATGGCGGGGCCCTCGATGCCTACACTGAGACCCAGTACTTC
NA	16	TRBV11-3	TRBD2	TRBJ2-3	CASSFAGGGITDTQYF	TGTGCCAGCAGTTTCGCTGGCGGGGGGATCACAGATACGCAGTATTTT
NA	12	TRBV5-6	NA	TRBJ2-7	CASSLVGYEQYF	TGTGCCAGCAGCTTGGTCGGTTACGAGCAGTACTTC
few	14	TRBV4-1	NA	TRBJ2-7	CASSQVRGSSEQYF	TGCGCCAGCAGCCAAGTCCGGGGGTCATCCGAGCAGTACTTC
NA	13	TRBV2	NA	TRBJ1-1	CASSGQTNTEAFF	TGTGCCAGCAGCGGACAGACGAACACTGAAGCTTTCTTT
NA	16	TRBV3-1/TRBV3-2	NA	TRBJ2-3	CASSQGDRYRTDTQYF	TGTGCCAGCAGCCAAGGCGATAGATACCGCACAGATACGCAGTATTTT
few	16	TRBV5-6	NA	TRBJ1-5	CASSLHMGRSNQPQHF	TGTGCCAGCAGCTTACATATGGGGAGAAGCAATCAGCCCCAGCATTTT
NA	17	TRBV7-9	TRBD1	TRBJ2-7	CASSLLAPTGGLHEQYF	TGTGCCAGCAGCCTCTTGGCCCCGACAGGGGGCCTCCACGAGCAGTACTTC
NA	12	TRBV6-6	NA	TRBJ2-1	CASSPLPSEQFF	TGTGCCAGCAGTCCTCTGCCCAGTGAGCAGTTCTTC
NA	15	TRBV9	TRBD2	TRBJ2-1	CASSAILAGDNEQFF	TGTGCCAGCAGCGCCATTCTAGCGGGGGACAATGAGCAGTTCTTC
NA	18	TRBV11-2	TRBD1	TRBJ1-6	CASSFTRQGLNYNSPLHF	TGTGCCAGCAGCTTCACTAGACAGGGGCTTAATTATAATTCACCCCTCCACTTT
NA	14	TRBV18	TRBD1	TRBJ1-5	CASSPGTGNQPQHF	TGTGCCAGCTCACCAGGGACAGGCAATCAGCCCCAGCATTTT
NA	14	TRBV9	NA	TRBJ1-2	CASSSRRILGGYTF	TGTGCCAGCAGCTCACGACGGATCCTGGGCGGCTACACCTTC
NA	17	TRBV9	TRBD2	TRBJ2-3	CASSQRLAGKTTDTQYF	TGTGCCAGCAGTCAAAGACTAGCGGGGAAGACGACAGATACGCAGTATTTT
NA	18	TRBV7-8	TRBD1	TRBJ2-3	CASSRDREGALRTDTQYF	TGTGCCAGCAGTCGAGACAGGGAAGGGGCTCTACGCACAGATACGCAGTATTTT
NA	14	TRBV11-2	NA	TRBJ1-2	CASSLLQGRNGYTF	TGTGCCAGCAGCTTACTACAGGGAAGGAACGGCTACACCTTC
NA	16	TRBV10-2	NA	TRBJ2-1	CASSDGAGLSYNEQFF	TGCGCCAGCAGTGATGGAGCGGGTCTCTCCTACAATGAGCAGTTCTTC
NA	16	TRBV19	NA	TRBJ1-4	CASSIWQGGVDEKLFF	TGTGCCAGTAGTATATGGCAGGGAGGAGTCGATGAAAAACTGTTTTTT
many	15	TRBV19	NA	TRBJ2-3	CASSKTVAVRDTQYF	TGTGCCAGTAGTAAGACTGTCGCCGTGAGGGATACGCAGTATTTT
NA	13	TRBV11-2	NA	TRBJ2-7	CASSYGTSYEQYF	TGTGCCAGCAGCTACGGGACATCCTACGAGCAGTACTTC
NA	11	TRBV7-9	NA	TRBJ1-1	CASSWGGEAFF	TGTGCCAGCAGCTGGGGCGGAGAAGCTTTCTTT
NA	15	TRBV9	NA	TRBJ1-3	CASSVGLASGNTIYF	TGTGCCAGCAGCGTAGGTTTGGCTTCTGGAAACACCATATATTTT
NA	13	TRBV5-4	NA	TRBJ1-6	CASSRGENSPLHF	TGTGCCAGCAGCCGAGGAGAAAATTCACCCCTCCACTTT
once	17	TRBV3-1/TRBV3-2	NA	TRBJ1-6	CASSQEVGLYYNSPLHF	TGTGCCAGCAGCCAAGAAGTGGGACTTTATTATAATTCACCCCTCCACTTT
NA	16	TRBV11-2	NA	TRBJ1-1	CASSPYRQGRGTEAFF	TGTGCCAGCAGCCCTTATCGGCAGGGTCGTGGCACTGAAGCTTTCTTT
few	21	TRBV3-1/TRBV3-2	TRBD1	TRBJ1-1	CASSQEVLTDPGQDMNTEAFF	TGTGCCAGCAGCCAAGAAGTGCTAACCGATCCGGGACAGGATATGAACACTGAAGCTTTCTTT